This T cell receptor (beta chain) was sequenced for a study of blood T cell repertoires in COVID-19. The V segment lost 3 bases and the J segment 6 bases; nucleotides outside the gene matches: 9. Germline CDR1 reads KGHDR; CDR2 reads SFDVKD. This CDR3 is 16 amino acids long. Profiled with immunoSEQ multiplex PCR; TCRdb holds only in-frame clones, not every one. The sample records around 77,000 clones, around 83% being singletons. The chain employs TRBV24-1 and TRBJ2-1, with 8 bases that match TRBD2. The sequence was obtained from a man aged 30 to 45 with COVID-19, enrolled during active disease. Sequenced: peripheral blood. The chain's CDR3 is CATSDNSGGPPNEQFF. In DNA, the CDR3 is TGTGCCACCAGTGATAATTCGGGAGGGCCCCCCAATGAGCAGTTCTTC.